This T cell receptor beta chain is drawn from a study of CD8+ T cells in alopecia areata. About the study: Tofacitinib treatment spanned 6 to 18 months, with 6 months off drug afterward. General study results and limits: Many expanded lesional clones stayed in scalp and blood while on tofacitinib. Relative to mice, TCR sharing across patients was less clear, a difference possibly HLA-related.

RNA, once extracted, was reverse transcribed into cDNA for use as the sequencing template. The protocol was immunoSEQ multiplex PCR, while the TCRdb copy is restricted to in-frame clones and leaves out a portion. The sample consists of around 200,000 clones, around 60% of them appearing once. The treatment: oral pan-JAK inhibitor, 5-10 mg twice daily. Peripheral blood samples and lesional scalp punch biopsies were obtained from alopecia areata patients. Concerning this clone: Its cognate antigen is unknown. This specimen includes other DNA sequences encoding the same CDR3.

Germline assignment: CDR1 DFQATT and CDR2 SNEGSKA (reference sequence). Trimming cost V 4 bases and J 1 base, with 1 base left between them. The CDR3 runs 10 residues. The clonotype comes from a human donor with alopecia areata. This rearrangement joins TRBV20-1 to TRBJ2-5, with D unresolved. This specimen consisted of CD8+ T cells sorted from blood, obtained at week 24, from a patient treated with tofacitinib. The CDR3 here is CSATQETQYF. The DNA of the CDR3 is TGCAGTGCTACCCAAGAGACCCAGTACTTC.